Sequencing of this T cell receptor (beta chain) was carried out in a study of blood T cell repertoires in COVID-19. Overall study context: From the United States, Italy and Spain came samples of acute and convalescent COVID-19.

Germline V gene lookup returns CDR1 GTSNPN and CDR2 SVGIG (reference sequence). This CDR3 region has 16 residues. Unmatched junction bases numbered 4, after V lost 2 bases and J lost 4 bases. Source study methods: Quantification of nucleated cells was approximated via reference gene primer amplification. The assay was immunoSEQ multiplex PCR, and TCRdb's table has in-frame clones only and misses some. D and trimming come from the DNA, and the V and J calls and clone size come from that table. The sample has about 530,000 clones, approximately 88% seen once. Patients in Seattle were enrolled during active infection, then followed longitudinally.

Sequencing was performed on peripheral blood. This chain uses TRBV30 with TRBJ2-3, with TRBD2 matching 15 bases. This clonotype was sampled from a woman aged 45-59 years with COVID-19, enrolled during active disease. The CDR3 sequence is CAWSLGLAGGPDTQYF. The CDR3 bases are TGTGCCTGGAGTCTCGGACTAGCGGGGGGGCCAGATACGCAGTATTTT. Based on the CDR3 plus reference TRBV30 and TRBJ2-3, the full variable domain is SQTIHQWPATLVQPVGSPLSLECTVEGTSNPNLYWYRQAAGRGLQLLFYSVGIGQISSEVPQNLSASRPQDRQFILSSKKLLLSDSGFYLCAWSLGLAGGPDTQYFGPGTRLTVL.